This entry lists 13 T cell receptor beta chains sequenced from one sample in a study of T cell responses to AZD1222 COVID-19 vaccine. TCRdb's table, derived via immunoSEQ multiplex PCR, lists solely in-frame clones and lacks some. Of some 150,000 clones in the sample, 90% were seen once. The sequences come from peripheral blood, collected on day 0 of AZD1222 vaccination. All receptors derive from an adult in good health.

This clone has just a few counts. This rearrangement joins TRBV7-2 to TRBJ1-1, with a weak D call TRBD1 (6 bases). Trimming shortened V by 5 bases and J by 3 bases, and 19 bases separated the two germline ends. Germline lookup yields CDR1 SGHTA and CDR2 FQGNSA. The CDR3 is 16 amino acids. The CDR3 DNA reads as TGTGCCAGCAGCCGGGAACCCCGAACAGGGTACACTGAAGCTTTCTTT. It codes for CASSREPRTGYTEAFF. The complete variable domain, with remaining parts taken from reference TRBV7-2 and TRBJ1-1, reads GAGVSQSPSNKVTEKGKDVELRCDPISGHTALYWYRQSLGQGLEFLIYFQGNSAPDKSGLPSDRFSAERTGGSVSTLTIQRTQQEDSAVYLCASSREPRTGYTEAFFGQGTRLTVV.

The chain couples TRBV7-2 to TRBJ1-2; D may be TRBD1 (6 bases). From germline, CDR1 is SGHTA and CDR2 FQGNSA. The CDR3 consists of 13 residues. Trimming left V 2 bases short and J 6 bases short, with 10 bases between. CDR3 in DNA: TGTGCCAGCAGCTTAATAGGGGGTGATGGCTACACCTTC. Translating gives CASSLIGGDGYTF.

This clone is a singleton in its sample. V is TRBV5-6 and J is TRBJ2-7, with TRBD2 identical over 8 bases. CDR3 length: 14 residues. CDR1 is SGHDT, CDR2 YYEEEE, per germline. Germline trimming cut 2 bases from V and 7 bases from J; bases unmatched to any gene: 8. CDR3 amino acids: CASSLPSGGPEQYF. CDR3 coding DNA: TGTGCCAGCAGCTTACCCAGCGGGGGCCCGGAGCAGTACTTC. Using reference TRBV5-6 and TRBJ2-7 for the parts outside the CDR3, the full variable domain is DAGVTQSPTHLIKTRGQQVTLRCSPKSGHDTVSWYQQALGQGPQFIFQYYEEEERQRGNFPDRFSGHQFPNYSSELNVNALLLGDSALYLCASSLPSGGPEQYFGPGTRLTVT.

This chain joins TRBV5-1 and TRBJ2-7, with a weak D call TRBD1 (5 bases). CDR3 length equals 15 residues. The V gene lost 0 bases and the J gene lost 7 bases, with 17 bases spanning the gap. CDR1 and CDR2 (germline): SGHRS, YFSETQ. The CDR3 loop reads CASSLDPSGPWEQYF. The DNA for the CDR3 is TGCGCCAGCAGCTTGGACCCCTCAGGGCCCTGGGAGCAGTACTTC.

This clone appeared a single time. This chain uses TRBV4-2 with TRBJ2-7, with 8 bases identical to TRBD2. Trimming at V came to 1 base and at J to 2 bases, leaving 1 base not matched to a gene. Germline V lookup: CDR1 LGHNA, CDR2 YNFKEQ. CDR3 length: 14 amino acids. The CDR3 sequence: CASSQAGGTYEQYF. CDR3 DNA: TGTGCCAGCAGCCAAGCGGGGGGGACCTACGAGCAGTACTTC.

The J gene is TRBJ2-3, the V gene TRBV5-1; D remains ambiguous. This CDR3 spans 14 amino acids. Trimming removed 3 bases at V and 1 base at J, with 9 bases between. Germline V gene lookup returns CDR1 SGHRS and CDR2 YFSETQ. Here the CDR3 reads CASSWTGGTDTQYF. The CDR3 DNA follows: TGCGCCAGCAGCTGGACGGGCGGCACAGATACGCAGTATTTT.

The CDR3 DNA reads as TGCGCCAGCAGCTTTCAATGGGACGAGCAGTTCTTC. Protein: CASSFQWDEQFF. This chain links TRBV5-1 with TRBJ2-1; possibly TRBD1 or TRBD2 for D (5 bases each). The germline CDR1 and CDR2 sequences are SGHRS and YFSETQ. Trimming removed 2 bases from V and 10 bases from J, with 10 bases in between. The CDR3 is 12 residues long.

The chain couples TRBV6-1 to TRBJ1-2, with 8 bases lining up with TRBD1. CDR1 and CDR2 from the germline V gene are MNHNS and SASEGT. J gave up 7 bases and V 1 base, and 5 bases lay outside the gene matches. The CDR3 is made up of 14 amino acids. The CDR3 loop reads CASSEEGTGRGYTF. CDR3 DNA sequence: TGTGCCAGCAGTGAAGAAGGGACAGGTCGTGGCTACACCTTC.

The V gene is TRBV3-1 (or the pseudogene TRBV3-2), the J gene TRBJ2-3; D call uncertain. V dropped 6 bases and J dropped 4 bases, with 8 bases sitting between them. The CDR3 spans 12 residues. The germline CDR1 and CDR2 sequences are LGHDT and YNNKEL (reference sequence). CDR3 region: CASSPEADTQYF. DNA of the CDR3: TGTGCCAGCAGTCCCGAGGCAGATACGCAGTATTTT.

This chain joins TRBV4-1 and TRBJ1-5, with 8 nucleotides matching TRBD1. The CDR3 runs to 14 residues. Germline-derived CDR1 and CDR2 are MGHRA and YSYEKL. V was pared by 4 bases and J by 5 bases, with 4 bases of the junction left unmatched. CDR3 loop: CASSLRTGYQPQHF. The CDR3 bases are TGCGCCAGCAGCCTAAGGACAGGGTATCAGCCCCAGCATTTT.

The rearrangement joins TRBV6-6 to TRBJ1-2; TRBD1 aligns across 7 bases. Germline assignment: CDR1 MNHNY and CDR2 SVGAGI (reference sequence). Germline trimming cut 7 bases from V and 4 bases from J; bases unmatched to any gene: 12. The CDR3 consists of 15 residues. Here the CDR3 DNA reads TGTGCCAGCACTCAACCCACTCGACAGGGCTATGGCTACACCTTC. Encoded protein: CASTQPTRQGYGYTF.

J is TRBJ1-2 and V is TRBV12-5, with TRBD1 as a possible D gene (5 bases). Between the trimmed V and J ends, which lost 2 bases and 4 bases, there was a span of 20 bases. The CDR3 is made up of 17 amino acids. Germline V CDR1 and CDR2: LGHNT, FRNRAP. The CDR3 coding sequence is TGTGCTAGTGGTTTGTCGACAAGGGACCAGTTGGTCTATGGCTACACCTTC. Encoded protein: CASGLSTRDQLVYGYTF.

On this clone itself: Relative to the germline gene, one junction end is altered; a read error may explain this. This sequence joins TRBV7-2 and TRBJ2-7; D may be TRBD2 (5 bases). This CDR3 region has 14 residues. CDR1 is SGHTA, CDR2 FQGNSA, per germline. The CDR3 reads CASSVASGSYEQYF. CDR3 DNA sequence: TGTGCCAGCAGCGTAGCCAGCGGCAGCTACGAGCAGTACTTC.